Here is one TCR beta chain with its context. No antigen is known for it. The multiple sclerosis control group consisted of treatment-naive patients whose relapsing-remitting disease, which was either stable or active, fulfilled revised McDonald criteria. Bulk CD8+ and CD4+ cells came from magnetic negative isolation; CD8+ TEMRA by FACS. The data are from a study of CD8 T cells in Susac syndrome. Notes on the study in general: As the study acknowledged, the number of individuals in its TCR sequencing and HLA analysis was relatively small.

RNA in amounts of roughly 0.5 to 1 ug was reverse transcribed with random hexamers. The authors amplified TCR beta CDR3 across 54 Vbeta and 13 Jbeta using immunoSEQ multiplex PCR. TCRdb reprocessed the immunoSEQ multiplex PCR reads with MiXCR, giving one entry per CDR3 protein. Of more than 90,000 distinct CDR3 sequences listed, approximately 93% are singletons. Trimming stripped 0 bases from V and 8 bases from J, with 16 bases between. Germline lookup yields CDR1 LGHNA and CDR2 YSLEER. This CDR3 region has 16 residues. The chain recombines TRBV4-3 with TRBJ1-4; D is undetermined. Sequencing was done on a sample of CD4+ T cells from PBMCs. The sequence derives from a human donor with multiple sclerosis. DNA for the CDR3: TGCGCCAGCAGCCAAGATCTGGGGAGCGGAAGGGAAAAACTGTTTTTT. As protein: CASSQDLGSGREKLFF.